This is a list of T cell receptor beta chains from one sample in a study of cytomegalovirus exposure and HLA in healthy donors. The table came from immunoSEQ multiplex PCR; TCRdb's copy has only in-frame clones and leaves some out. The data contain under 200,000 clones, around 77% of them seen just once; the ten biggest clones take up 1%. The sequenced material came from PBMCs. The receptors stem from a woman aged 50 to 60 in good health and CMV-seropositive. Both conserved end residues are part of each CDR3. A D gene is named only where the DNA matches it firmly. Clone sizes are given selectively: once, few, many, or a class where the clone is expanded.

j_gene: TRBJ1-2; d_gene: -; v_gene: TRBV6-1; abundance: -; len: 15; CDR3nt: TGTGCCAGCAGTGAAGACCCGGACAGAAGCTATGGCTACACCTTC; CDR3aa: CASSEDPDRSYGYTF
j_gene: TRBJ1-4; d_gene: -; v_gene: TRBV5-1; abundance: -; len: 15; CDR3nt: TGCGCCAGCAGCTTGGGGGACTTGGCTAATGAAAAACTGTTTTTT; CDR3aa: CASSLGDLANEKLFF
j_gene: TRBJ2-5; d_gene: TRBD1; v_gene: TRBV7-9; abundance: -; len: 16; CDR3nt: TGTGCCAGCAGCCCCCGCGCGGGACAGGCGAGAGAGACCCAGTACTTC; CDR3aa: CASSPRAGQARETQYF
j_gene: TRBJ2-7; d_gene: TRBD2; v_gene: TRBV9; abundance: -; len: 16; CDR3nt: TGTGCCAGCAGCGTAGGTCCTAGCGGGAGTAATTACGAGCAGTACTTC; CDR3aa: CASSVGPSGSNYEQYF
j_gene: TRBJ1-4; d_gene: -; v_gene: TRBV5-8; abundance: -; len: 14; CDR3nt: TGTGCCAGCAGCTTGGGGTACTATAATGAAAAACTGTTTTTT; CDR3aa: CASSLGYYNEKLFF
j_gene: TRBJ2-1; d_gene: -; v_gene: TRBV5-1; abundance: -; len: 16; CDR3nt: TGCGCCAGCAGCTTGGGCGGGTTTAGCTCCTACAATGAGCAGTTCTTC; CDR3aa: CASSLGGFSSYNEQFF
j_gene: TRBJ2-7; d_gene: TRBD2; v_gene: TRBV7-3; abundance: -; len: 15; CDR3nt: TGTGCCAGCAGCCCTGTCTTGGGAGGGCATTCCGAGCAGTACTTC; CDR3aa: CASSPVLGGHSEQYF
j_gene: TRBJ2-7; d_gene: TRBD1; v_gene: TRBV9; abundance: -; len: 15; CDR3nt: TGTGCCAGCAGCGTAGGGACAGGGAAGAGGGGAGAGCAGTACTTC; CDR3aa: CASSVGTGKRGEQYF
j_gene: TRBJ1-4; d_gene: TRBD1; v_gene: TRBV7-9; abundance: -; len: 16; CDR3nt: TGTGCCAGCAGCTCTAGGGGACAGGGGCATAATGAAAAACTGTTTTTT; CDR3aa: CASSSRGQGHNEKLFF
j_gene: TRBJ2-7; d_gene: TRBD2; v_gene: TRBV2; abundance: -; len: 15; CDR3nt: TGTGCCAGCAGCGAAGGACTAGCAGTAATCTACGAGCAGTACTTC; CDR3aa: CASSEGLAVIYEQYF
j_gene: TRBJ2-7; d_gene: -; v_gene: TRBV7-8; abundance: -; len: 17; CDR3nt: TGTGCCAGCAGCCGCGGGATCTCGGGAACGATCTCCTACGAGCAGTACTTC; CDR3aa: CASSRGISGTISYEQYF
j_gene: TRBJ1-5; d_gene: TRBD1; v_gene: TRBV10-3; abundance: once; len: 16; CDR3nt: TGTGCCATCAGTGAGTCTCCAGGGGGGTCCAATCAGCCCCAGCATTTT; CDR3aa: CAISESPGGSNQPQHF
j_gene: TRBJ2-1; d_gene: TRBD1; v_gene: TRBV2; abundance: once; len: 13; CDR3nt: TGTGCCAGCAACCCGGACAGGGGGAATGAGCAGTTCTTC; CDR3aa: CASNPDRGNEQFF
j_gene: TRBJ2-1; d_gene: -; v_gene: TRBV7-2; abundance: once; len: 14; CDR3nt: TGTGCCAGCAGCTTAGTCTGGAAGGGGAATGAGCAGTTCTTC; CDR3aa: CASSLVWKGNEQFF
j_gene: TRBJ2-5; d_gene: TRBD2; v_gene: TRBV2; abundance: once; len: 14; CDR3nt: TGTGCCAGCAGAACTAGCGGGAACGTGAAGACCCAGTACTTC; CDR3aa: CASRTSGNVKTQYF
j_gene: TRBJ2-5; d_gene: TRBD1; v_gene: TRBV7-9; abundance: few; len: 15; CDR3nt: TGTGCCAGCAGTACCCGTGGACAGGTCCAAGAGACCCAGTACTTC; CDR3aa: CASSTRGQVQETQYF
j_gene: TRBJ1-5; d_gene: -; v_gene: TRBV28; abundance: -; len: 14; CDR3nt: TGTGCCAGCAGTTCAGATATAGGGGGTCAGCCCCAGCATTTT; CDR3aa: CASSSDIGGQPQHF
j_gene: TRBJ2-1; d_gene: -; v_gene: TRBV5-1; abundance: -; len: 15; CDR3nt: TGCGCCAGCAGCCGACGGCTAGCTCAATACAATGAGCAGTTCTTC; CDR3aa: CASSRRLAQYNEQFF
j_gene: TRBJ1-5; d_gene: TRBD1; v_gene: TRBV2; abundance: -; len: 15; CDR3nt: TGTGCCAGCAGTGGCGAGGGACAGTCTAATCAGCCCCAGCATTTT; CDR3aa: CASSGEGQSNQPQHF
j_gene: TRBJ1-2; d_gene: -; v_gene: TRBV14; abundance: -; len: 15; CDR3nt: TGTGCCAGCAGCCAAGATTGGCAGGGGTTGGATGGCTACACCTTC; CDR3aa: CASSQDWQGLDGYTF